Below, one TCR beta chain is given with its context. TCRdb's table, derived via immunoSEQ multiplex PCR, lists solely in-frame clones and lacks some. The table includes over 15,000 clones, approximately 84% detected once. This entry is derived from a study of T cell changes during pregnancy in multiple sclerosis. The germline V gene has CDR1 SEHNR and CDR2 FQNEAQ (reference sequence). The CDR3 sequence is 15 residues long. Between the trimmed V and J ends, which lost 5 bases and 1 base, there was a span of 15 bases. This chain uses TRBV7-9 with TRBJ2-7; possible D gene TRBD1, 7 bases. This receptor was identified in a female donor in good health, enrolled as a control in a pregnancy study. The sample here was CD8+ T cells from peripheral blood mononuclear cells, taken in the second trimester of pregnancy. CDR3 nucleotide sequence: TGTGCCAGCAGCGGCGGGACAGTCTCTTCCTACGAGCAGTACTTC. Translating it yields CASSGGTVSSYEQYF.